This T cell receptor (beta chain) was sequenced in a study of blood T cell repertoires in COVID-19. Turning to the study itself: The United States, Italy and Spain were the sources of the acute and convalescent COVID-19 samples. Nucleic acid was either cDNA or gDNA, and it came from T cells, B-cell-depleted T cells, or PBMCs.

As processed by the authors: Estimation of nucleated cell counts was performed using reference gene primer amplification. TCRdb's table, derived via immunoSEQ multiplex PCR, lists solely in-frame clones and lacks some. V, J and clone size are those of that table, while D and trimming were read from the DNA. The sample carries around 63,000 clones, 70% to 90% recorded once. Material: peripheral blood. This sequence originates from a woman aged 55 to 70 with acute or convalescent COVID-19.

CDR3 in amino acids: CASSPAPTGAAGDTQYF. For the CDR3, the DNA is TGCGCCAGCAGCCCGGCTCCGACAGGGGCTGCAGGGGATACGCAGTATTTT. V is TRBV5-1 and J is TRBJ2-3; TRBD1 matches 8 bases. The CDR3 length is 17 residues. J lost 6 bases, V lost 4 bases, and 16 bases had no gene match. The germline V gene has CDR1 SGHRS and CDR2 YFSETQ.